This entry lists 11 T cell receptor beta chains sequenced from one sample in a study of T-cell memory formation after mild COVID-19 (dated by TCRdb to the early 2020s). Library preparation employed 5' RACE. The run used an Illumina NovaSeq 6000. TCRdb redid the processing of the public reads, applying fastp at Q25 and MiXCR, and retained in-frame beta chains. Duplicate CDR3 protein sequences are folded into a single record with the most common DNA and genes. The sample includes under 300,000 distinct CDR3 sequences, with roughly a tenth observed a single time. The top ten constitute around a fifth of the sample. Sequencing was carried out using PBMCs or a T cell subset sorted from them (not recorded which). The receptors originated from a man between 18 and 29 years old who had mild COVID-19 (a few samples of this study predate the infection). The sample titles of this study are shuffled in the database, so cell type and time point are left out; the donor was told from shared clones.

This rearrangement joins TRBV4-3 to TRBJ2-7, with D unclear. With 4 bases removed from V and 2 bases from J, the gap between germline ends came to 12 bases. CDR1 and CDR2 (germline): LGHNA, YSLEER. CDR3 length: 14 residues. In nucleotides, the CDR3 is TGCGCCAGCAGCCCGAGACTCTCTGCCTACGAGCAGTACGTC. Amino acid sequence: CASSPRLSAYEQYV.

The chain uses TRBV6-5 and TRBJ2-1; 10 nucleotides line up with TRBD1. The germline V gene encodes CDR1 MNHEY and CDR2 SVGAGI. After removal of 2 bases from V and 5 bases from J, the junction contained 6 bases not matched to a gene. The CDR3 is 16 residues long. CDR3 coding DNA: TGTGCCAGCAGTTACGCGACAGGGGGCGCCCACAATGAGCAGTTCTTC. As protein: CASSYATGGAHNEQFF.

The rearrangement joins TRBV18 to TRBJ1-1; D not resolved. The germline V gene encodes CDR1 KGHSH and CDR2 LQKENI. The CDR3 totals 13 residues. V was cut by 7 bases and J by 1 base, with 10 bases left in between. CDR3: CASFQARNTEAFF. The CDR3 bases are TGTGCCAGCTTCCAAGCAAGGAACACTGAAGCTTTCTTT.

The chain joins TRBV20-1 to TRBJ1-1; 8 positions match TRBD1. This CDR3 contains 16 residues. Germline loops: CDR1 DFQATT, CDR2 SNEGSKA (reference sequence). Trimming removed 1 base from V and 1 base from J; junction bases left unmatched: 8. The CDR3 here is CSARGFPGTGNTEAFF. The DNA for the CDR3 is TGCAGTGCTAGAGGCTTCCCAGGGACAGGGAACACTGAAGCTTTCTTT.

This clonotype occurred many times. The chain carries TRBV20-1 and TRBJ2-3; 15 positions match TRBD2. Germline-derived CDR1 and CDR2 are DFQATT and SNEGSKA (reference sequence). Trimming removed 6 bases from V and 4 bases from J; junction bases left unmatched: 8. The CDR3 loop spans 16 amino acids. CDR3 protein: CSASGLAGGQADTQYF. In DNA form, the CDR3 reads TGCAGTGCCAGCGGACTAGCGGGGGGGCAGGCAGATACGCAGTATTTT.

CDR3 nucleotides: TGCGCCAGCAGCCACGCCACAGGTGAAACCGGGGAGCTGTTTTTT. Protein product: CASSHATGETGELFF. The genes are TRBV4-1 and TRBJ2-2; D is possibly TRBD1 (5 bases). The germline V and J ends were trimmed by 3 bases and 5 bases, with 13 bases remaining between them. The CDR3 has 15 residues. Germline lookup yields CDR1 MGHRA and CDR2 YSYEKL.

The chain joins TRBV9 to TRBJ1-2; tentative D call: TRBD1 (6 bases). The CDR3 length is 13 residues. Per germline, CDR1 SGDLS and CDR2 YYNGEE. V was clipped by 2 bases and J by 6 bases, with 11 bases between them. CDR3 sequence reads: CASSVTGIDGYTF. CDR3 sequence (DNA): TGTGCCAGCAGCGTTACAGGGATAGATGGCTACACCTTC.

At least ten counts were recorded for this clonotype. The chain joins TRBV12-3 or TRBV12-4 to TRBJ1-5; 7 nucleotides line up with TRBD1. The trim removed 6 bases at V and 5 bases at J, leaving 7 bases unmatched. The CDR3 has 14 amino acids. The CDR3 here is CASRTTGADQPQHF. As DNA, the CDR3 is TGTGCCAGCAGGACCACAGGGGCAGATCAGCCCCAGCATTTT.

The rearrangement joins TRBV6-2 or TRBV6-3 to TRBJ2-1; 7 bases match TRBD1. J lost 0 bases, V lost 6 bases, and 8 bases had no gene match. Germline V gene sequence: CDR1 MNHEY, CDR2 SVGEGT. There are 16 residues in the CDR3. Here the CDR3 reads CASRTIQGSSYNEQFF. The CDR3 DNA follows: TGTGCCAGCAGAACGATACAGGGGAGCTCCTACAATGAGCAGTTCTTC.

Ten or more counts support this clonotype. J is TRBJ1-2 and V is TRBV5-4; D gene unclear. The V end lost 2 bases, the J end lost 3 bases, and 8 bases lay between the germline ends. CDR3 length: 13 amino acids. Looked up from germline, CDR1 is SGHNT and CDR2 is YYREEE (reference sequence). CDR3 in DNA: TGTGCCAGCAGCTTCGAGAGGGACTATGGCTACACCTTC. It yields the protein CASSFERDYGYTF. Supplemented by reference TRBV5-4 and TRBJ1-2, the full variable domain reads ETGVTQSPTHLIKTRGQQVTLRCSSQSGHNTVSWYQQALGQGPQFIFQYYREEENGRGNFPPRFSGLQFPNYSSELNVNALELDDSALYLCASSFERDYGYTFGSGTRLTVV.

The rearrangement uses TRBV2 and TRBJ1-1, with no clear D. CDR3 length equals 13 residues. Trimming removed 6 bases from V and 1 base from J, with 9 bases in between. The germline CDR1 and CDR2 sequences are SNHLY and FYNNEI. DNA of the CDR3: TGTGCCAGCAGGGCTTGGTCGAACACTGAAGCTTTCTTT. This translates into CASRAWSNTEAFF.